Below, 5 T cell receptor beta chains from the same sample are listed, as sequenced in a study of T cells after yellow fever vaccination. Using its own MiXCR run on the 5' RACE reads, TCRdb lists one record per CDR3 protein. The sample records fewer than 500,000 distinct CDR3 sequences, 18% being singletons. Sample: PBMCs, taken before the yellow fever booster vaccination. These receptors originate from a man aged 18 to 30 who received the YFV17D yellow fever vaccine.

The sample holds a few counts of this clonotype. The rearrangement joins TRBV15 to TRBJ2-3; 9 nucleotides line up with TRBD2. CDR1 and CDR2 (germline): LNHNV, YYDKDF (reference sequence). V lost 0 bases and J lost 1; bases outside the gene matches: 8. This CDR3 is built from 18 residues. CDR3 sequence reads: CATSRDGASGAGTDTQYF. The CDR3, as DNA: TGTGCCACCAGCAGAGATGGGGCTAGCGGGGCGGGCACAGATACGCAGTATTTT.

V and J are TRBV5-5 and TRBJ1-5, with D uncertain. This CDR3 comprises 16 residues. In germline, CDR1 is SGHKS, CDR2 YYEKEE (reference sequence). V shed 0 bases and J shed 6 bases, with 16 bases lying between them. The CDR3 nucleotides are TGTGCCAGCAGCTTGGCTACCGGGAGGACGGCTCAGCCCCAGCATTTT. This gives the protein CASSLATGRTAQPQHF.

This clonotype was seen more than once but under ten times. This chain connects TRBV7-9 to TRBJ1-1, with TRBD1 as a possible D gene (6 bases). The V end lost 4 bases, the J end lost 5 bases, and 11 bases lay between the germline ends. This CDR3 has 13 amino acids. Germline-derived CDR1 and CDR2 are SEHNR and FQNEAQ (reference sequence). CDR3 amino acids: CASSSTGQTEAFF. The CDR3 nucleotides read TGTGCCAGCAGCTCGACAGGTCAAACTGAAGCTTTCTTT.

V gene TRBV24-1 combines with J gene TRBJ1-2; the D gene is possibly TRBD1 (5 bases). The CDR3 length is 14 residues. CDR1 KGHDR and CDR2 SFDVKD come from the germline V gene. The V end was cut by 3 bases, the J end by 4 bases, with 11 bases between. The CDR3: CATSDIGTAYGYTF. The CDR3 DNA is TGTGCCACCAGTGATATTGGGACGGCCTATGGCTACACCTTC.

This clonotype appeared many times. The V call is TRBV7-3, the J call TRBJ2-1; 10 nucleotides agree with TRBD2. Germline trimming cut 5 bases from V and 6 bases from J; bases unmatched to any gene: 4. From germline, CDR1 is SGHTA and CDR2 FQGTGA. The CDR3 is 14 residues long. In DNA form, the CDR3 reads TGTGCCAGCAGCGTTAGCGGGGGGCTCAATGAGCAGTTCTTC. Translated: CASSVSGGLNEQFF.